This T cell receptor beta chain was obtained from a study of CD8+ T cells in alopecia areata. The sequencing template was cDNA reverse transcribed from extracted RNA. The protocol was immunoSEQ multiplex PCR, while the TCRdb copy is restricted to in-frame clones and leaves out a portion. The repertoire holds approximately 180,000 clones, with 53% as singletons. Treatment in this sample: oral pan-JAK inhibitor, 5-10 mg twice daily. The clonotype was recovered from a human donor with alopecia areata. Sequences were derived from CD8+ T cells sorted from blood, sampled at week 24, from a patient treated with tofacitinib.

In DNA form, the CDR3 reads TGTGCCAGCAGCCTATCTGGACGGAATGAGCAGTTCTTC. The encoded protein is CASSLSGRNEQFF. The chain has TRBV7-7 and TRBJ2-1, with D uncertain. Germline CDR1 is SSHAT and CDR2 is FNYEAQ (reference sequence). This CDR3 comprises 13 residues. V lost 5 bases and J lost 7, with 12 bases in between.